This TCR beta chain was captured by sequencing in a study of CD8 T cells in Susac syndrome. CD8+ and CD4+ blood T cells underwent TCR beta sequencing. Bulk CD8+ and CD4+ cells came from magnetic negative isolation; CD8+ TEMRA by FACS. cDNA came from about 0.5 to 1 ug RNA primed by random hexamers. With immunoSEQ multiplex PCR, TCR beta CDR3 was amplified across 54 Vbeta and 13 Jbeta. TCRdb fed the immunoSEQ multiplex PCR reads into MiXCR, producing one record per CDR3 protein. The sample holds 100,000 to 150,000 distinct CDR3 sequences; approximately 96% are singletons and the top ten take roughly 0.091%. Turning to this clonotype: Its cognate antigen is unknown.

The CDR3 is 16 amino acids. The germline V gene encodes CDR1 KGHSH and CDR2 LQKENI. Unmatched junction bases numbered 7, after V lost 3 bases and J lost 8 bases. Study-wide findings and caveats: It was acknowledged in the study that the number of individuals who were included in its TCR sequencing and HLA analysis was relatively small.

The V call is TRBV18, the J call TRBJ1-4; 12 bases agree with TRBD1. What was sequenced was CD4+ T cells from PBMCs. The TCR was taken from a human donor in good health. The CDR3 DNA follows: TGTGCCAGCTCACCTGGGACAGGGGGCGCAGGAGAAAAACTGTTTTTT. It is translated as CASSPGTGGAGEKLFF.